These T cell receptor beta chains were read from a single sample in a study of blood T cell repertoires in COVID-19. Sequenced by immunoSEQ multiplex PCR; TCRdb stores in-frame clones only, minus some. The table has fewer than 200,000 clones, roughly 80% seen once. The specimen sequenced was peripheral blood. The receptors were gathered from a woman aged 55-69 years with COVID-19, enrolled during active disease. Each CDR3 is given with its conserved first and last residue. The D gene is left open where the match is weak. Clone size, where shown, is once, few, many, or a class for clones that have expanded.

D,size,V,J,CDR3,DNA
TRBD1,few,TRBV5-4,TRBJ1-6,CASSLGPGGGSPLHF,TGTGCCAGCAGCTTAGGGCCAGGGGGCGGTTCACCCCTCCACTTT
TRBD1,NA,TRBV28,TRBJ1-2,CASSPGQHGYTF,TGTGCCAGCAGTCCGGGACAGCATGGCTACACCTTC
NA,NA,TRBV18,TRBJ1-5,CASSPDSGGNQPQHF,TGTGCCAGCTCACCGGATTCGGGAGGCAATCAGCCCCAGCATTTT
NA,NA,TRBV5-1,TRBJ1-2,CASSLEVGLGYGYTF,TGCGCCAGCAGCTTGGAAGTAGGACTGGGCTATGGCTACACCTTC
NA,NA,TRBV9,TRBJ1-1,CASSVIPVGGNTEAFF,TGTGCCAGCAGCGTAATCCCGGTCGGGGGGAACACTGAAGCTTTCTTT
NA,NA,TRBV3-1/TRBV3-2,TRBJ1-2,CASSQWTDYGYTF,TGTGCCAGCAGCCAATGGACAGACTATGGCTACACCTTC
TRBD2,NA,TRBV30,TRBJ2-3,CAWSSSGLTDTQYF,TGTGCCTGGAGTTCTAGCGGGCTCACAGATACGCAGTATTTT
NA,NA,TRBV19,TRBJ2-2,CASSIGGGAAGELFF,TGTGCCAGTAGTATAGGCGGGGGCGCGGCCGGGGAGCTGTTTTTT
NA,NA,TRBV7-9,TRBJ2-5,CASSLGTPQETQYF,TGTGCCAGCAGCTTAGGGACACCCCAAGAGACCCAGTACTTC
TRBD1,NA,TRBV29-1,TRBJ2-1,CSGWTGYNEQFF,TGCAGCGGATGGACAGGGTACAATGAGCAGTTCTTC
NA,NA,TRBV2,TRBJ2-1,CASSEKGFAGNEQFF,TGTGCCAGCAGTGAGAAAGGGTTCGCGGGCAATGAGCAGTTCTTC
NA,NA,TRBV4-2,TRBJ1-1,CASSQDLAVYEAFF,TGTGCCAGCAGCCAAGATTTGGCCGTATATGAAGCTTTCTTT
TRBD1,NA,TRBV19,TRBJ2-5,CASSIHLTGGGETQYF,TGTGCCAGTAGTATACATTTGACAGGGGGCGGGGAGACCCAGTACTTC
TRBD2,NA,TRBV24-1,TRBJ2-1,CATSDVQGGRAYNEQFF,TGTGCCACCAGTGACGTGCAGGGCGGGAGGGCTTACAATGAGCAGTTCTTC
TRBD1,NA,TRBV16,TRBJ1-2,CASSQSVTGVVYGYTF,TGTGCCAGCAGCCAATCCGTCACAGGGGTCGTCTATGGCTACACCTTC
NA,NA,TRBV5-8,TRBJ2-5,CASSPATGPGETQYF,TGTGCCAGCAGCCCGGCGACAGGACCCGGGGAGACCCAGTACTTC
TRBD1,NA,TRBV7-2,TRBJ1-6,CASSSQGGFGSPLHF,TGTGCCAGCAGCTCACAGGGGGGATTTGGATCACCCCTCCACTTT
NA,NA,TRBV4-1,TRBJ2-1,CASSRRLRGFF,TGCGCCAGCAGCCGCCGACTCCGGGGGTTCTTC
TRBD1,NA,TRBV5-4,TRBJ2-3,CASSPGRQGTDTQYF,TGTGCCAGCAGCCCGGGGAGACAGGGGACAGATACGCAGTATTTT
TRBD2,NA,TRBV18,TRBJ2-1,CASSPPASGARLGEQFF,TGTGCCAGCTCACCACCGGCTAGCGGGGCGAGGTTGGGTGAGCAGTTCTTC
NA,NA,TRBV6-1,TRBJ1-2,CASSENRNSRYTF,TGTGCCAGCAGTGAAAATCGGAACAGCCGCTACACCTTC
TRBD2,NA,TRBV30,TRBJ2-1,CAWSTGTSGSDEQFF,TGTGCCTGGAGCACCGGGACTAGCGGGAGCGATGAGCAGTTCTTC
NA,once,TRBV27,TRBJ2-7,CASSLSLGGPLPYEQYF,TGTGCCAGCAGTTTATCGTTGGGGGGACCACTACCCTACGAGCAGTACTTC
NA,NA,TRBV19,TRBJ2-1,CASSTTGDAVNEQFF,TGTGCCAGTAGTACAACAGGAGACGCAGTGAATGAGCAGTTCTTC
TRBD2,NA,TRBV19,TRBJ2-1,CASRATSASRYNEQFF,TGTGCCAGTAGGGCCACTAGCGCCTCGAGGTACAATGAGCAGTTCTTC
TRBD1,NA,TRBV9,TRBJ1-6,CASSPTGTDLYNSPLHF,TGTGCCAGCAGCCCCACGGGGACAGATCTTTATAATTCACCCCTCCACTTT
NA,once,TRBV28,TRBJ1-2,CASSFPPPNANYGYTF,TGTGCCAGCAGTTTTCCGCCCCCCAATGCGAACTATGGCTACACCTTC
NA,NA,TRBV7-3,TRBJ1-6,CASSLTLSGDSPLHF,TGTGCCAGCAGCTTAACGTTATCGGGGGATTCACCCCTCCACTTT
TRBD1,NA,TRBV28,TRBJ2-7,CASTSAGTGLYEQYF,TGTGCCAGCACCAGTGCCGGGACAGGTCTCTACGAGCAGTACTTC
NA,NA,TRBV7-3,TRBJ1-6,CASSLRGWNSPLHF,TGTGCCAGCAGCTTGCGGGGTTGGAATTCACCCCTCCACTTT